These 7 T cell receptor beta chains were sequenced from one sample in a study of CD8+ T cells in alopecia areata. Once RNA had been extracted, it was reverse transcribed into cDNA to act as the sequencing template. Sequenced by immunoSEQ multiplex PCR; TCRdb stores in-frame clones only, minus some. The sample yields roughly 190,000 clones, roughly three fifths seen once. Treatment of the sample: oral pan-JAK inhibitor, 5-10 mg twice daily. Specimen: CD4+ T cells sorted from blood, collected at week 4, from a patient treated with tofacitinib. The source of these receptors is a human donor with alopecia areata.

This clone was seen only a few times. The chain joins TRBV28 to TRBJ2-7; D call uncertain. V was trimmed by 5 bases and J by 2 bases, leaving 4 bases between them. This CDR3 region has 11 residues. From germline, CDR1 is MDHEN and CDR2 SYDVKM. The CDR3 DNA reads TGTGCCAGCAGTGCCCCCTACGAGCAGTACTTC. Translating gives CASSAPYEQYF.

This clone was seen a handful of times. This chain uses TRBV29-1 with TRBJ2-3, with D hard to call. V was trimmed by 4 bases and J by 0 bases, leaving 2 bases between them. Per the germline V gene, CDR1 is SQVTM and CDR2 is ANQGSEA. This CDR3 has 11 amino acids. CDR3 region: CSVASTDTQYF. The CDR3 nucleotides read TGCAGCGTTGCCAGCACAGATACGCAGTATTTT.

The V gene is TRBV30, the J gene TRBJ2-6; D is possibly TRBD1 or TRBD2 (6 bases each). V gave up 3 bases and J gave up 2 bases, with 8 bases separating them. Germline V gene data show CDR1 as GTSNPN and CDR2 as SVGIG (reference sequence). This CDR3 has 14 amino acids. The CDR3 loop is CAWRRGPGANVLTF. DNA for the CDR3: TGTGCCTGGAGACGGGGGCCTGGGGCCAACGTCCTGACTTTC.

This clone was counted only a few times. The rearrangement links TRBV10-3 to TRBJ2-1; possibly TRBD1 or TRBD2 for D (5 bases each). Trimming cost V 11 bases and J 8 bases, with 19 bases left between them. Germline CDR1 ENHRY, CDR2 SYGVKD. The CDR3 extends over 13 amino acids. CDR3 DNA sequence: TGTGCCGCCCACCGTGGGGGATCTGATGAGCAGTTCTTC. This gives the protein CAAHRGGSDEQFF.

This clone was picked up a small number of times. CDR3 sequence reads: CAISGVGETQYF. DNA of the CDR3: TGTGCCATCAGTGGGGTCGGAGAGACCCAGTACTTC. V usage is TRBV10-3 and J usage is TRBJ2-5; D gene unclear. The CDR3 sequence is 12 residues long. The V end was cut by 4 bases, the J end by 4 bases, with 7 bases between. The germline CDR1 and CDR2 sequences are ENHRY and SYGVKD.

The rearrangement uses TRBV7-2 and TRBJ2-3; 7 nucleotides line up with TRBD2. The CDR3 sequence is 14 residues long. Germline V gene sequence: CDR1 SGHTA, CDR2 FQGNSA. V was pared by 4 bases and J by 4 bases, with 5 bases of the junction left unmatched. This chain's CDR3 is CASSWGGSADTQYF. The CDR3 nucleotides are TGTGCCAGCAGCTGGGGGGGGTCCGCAGATACGCAGTATTTT.

Only a few counts were recorded for this clone. The CDR3 sequence: CASSLRQAGNTIYF. As DNA, the CDR3 is TGTGCCAGCAGCTTAAGACAAGCTGGAAACACCATATATTTT. The chain is built from TRBV7-2 and TRBJ1-3; D call uncertain. Germline V CDR1 and CDR2: SGHTA, FQGNSA. V lost 2 bases and J lost 2, with 7 bases in between. This CDR3 comprises 14 residues.